These 26 T cell receptor beta chains came from one sample sequenced in a study of control samples from healthy donors and cancer patients. Profiling relied on immunoSEQ multiplex PCR, and the TCRdb table lists in-frame clones only, not all of them. The table includes more than 65,000 clones, over 80% detected once. The sample comprised blood. Receptor source: a man between 60 and 70 years old in good health.

The chain recombines TRBV28 with TRBJ2-7; 10 bases agree with TRBD1. With V trimmed by 5 bases and J by 6 bases, 10 bases remained unmatched. Germline CDR1 MDHEN, CDR2 SYDVKM. This CDR3 is built from 15 residues. The CDR3 protein is CASSPSGTGVFEQYF. CDR3 bases: TGTGCCAGCAGTCCCTCCGGGACAGGGGTATTCGAGCAGTACTTC.

The CDR3 loop reads CASRIDRDKQYF. The CDR3, as DNA: TGTGCCAGCAGAATAGACAGGGACAAGCAGTACTTC. The chain carries TRBV5-4 and TRBJ2-7, with 7 bases aligning to TRBD1. CDR1 SGHNT and CDR2 YYREEE come from the germline V gene (reference sequence). The V and J ends lost 5 bases and 8 bases, in that order; junction bases with no gene match: 7. CDR3 length: 12 amino acids.

The chain couples TRBV7-8 to TRBJ1-3; TRBD1 might be the D (6 bases). Deletions cut 2 bases from V and 4 bases from J, with 15 bases between. This CDR3 has 16 residues. Germline V gene lookup returns CDR1 SGHVS and CDR2 FQNEAQ. In DNA form, the CDR3 reads TGTGCCAGCAGCTTACAGGGGCAAACCACGGGAAACACCATATATTTT. Its protein product is CASSLQGQTTGNTIYF.

The V gene is TRBV7-9, the J gene TRBJ1-1; D remains ambiguous. Germline-derived CDR1 and CDR2 are SEHNR and FQNEAQ (reference sequence). Trimming left V 5 bases short and J 1 base short, with 5 bases between. The CDR3 is 12 amino acids. The CDR3 region has the DNA TGTGCCAGCAGCGAAACGAACACTGAAGCTTTCTTT. Translating gives CASSETNTEAFF.

The chain uses TRBV3-1 (or the pseudogene TRBV3-2) and TRBJ1-2; no clear D gene. Deletions cut 0 bases from V and 0 bases from J, with 8 bases between. CDR3 length: 15 residues. The germline V gene encodes CDR1 LGHDT and CDR2 YNNKEL (reference sequence). Here the CDR3 reads CASSQDLRPNYGYTF. The CDR3 DNA follows: TGTGCCAGCAGCCAAGATCTTAGACCTAACTATGGCTACACCTTC.

V usage is TRBV7-3 and J usage is TRBJ2-2; no reliable D call. Germline V lookup: CDR1 SGHTA, CDR2 FQGTGA. CDR3 size: 14 residues. V lost 2 bases and J lost 6, with 10 bases in between. The CDR3 here is CASSLVTGSGELFF. The CDR3 DNA sequence: TGTGCCAGCAGCTTAGTGACCGGATCCGGGGAGCTGTTTTTT.

V is TRBV11-3 and J is TRBJ2-1, with no clear D. Germline V gene lookup returns CDR1 SGHNT and CDR2 YENEEA. CDR3 length equals 13 residues. V lost 0 bases, J lost 4 bases, and 4 bases lay in between. CDR3 sequence: CASSLDPYNEQFF. As DNA, the CDR3 is TGTGCCAGCAGCTTAGACCCTTACAATGAGCAGTTCTTC.

The chain employs TRBV9 and TRBJ1-3, with D hard to call. V was clipped by 4 bases and J by 1 base, with 9 bases between them. Germline CDR1 and CDR2: SGDLS and YYNGEE. The CDR3 runs to 14 residues. CDR3 nucleotides: TGTGCCAGCAGCCCCACGGGGTCTGGAAACACCATATATTTT. Its protein product is CASSPTGSGNTIYF.

The chain carries TRBV27 and TRBJ2-4; D may be TRBD1 (10 bases). Germline values: CDR1 MNHEY, CDR2 SMNVEV (reference sequence). The V and J ends lost 8 bases and 3 bases respectively, with 26 bases between them. CDR3 length: 18 amino acids. Here the CDR3 DNA reads TGTGCCAGCGCGGGGGGGACAGGGGCATCGGGCTACAAAAACATTCAGTACTTC. As protein: CASAGGTGASGYKNIQYF.

The CDR3 reads CAWDSQNTEAFF. The CDR3, as DNA: TGTGCCTGGGACAGCCAGAACACTGAAGCTTTCTTT. V gene TRBV30 combines with J gene TRBJ1-1; tentative D call: TRBD1 (5 bases). Germline V gene data show CDR1 as GTSNPN and CDR2 as SVGIG (reference sequence). This CDR3 is built from 12 residues. Trimming removed 5 bases at V and 1 base at J, with 8 bases between.

The DNA of the CDR3 is TGTGCCAGCAGCCAAGAACTAACCGTCACAGATACGCAGTATTTT. Translation: CASSQELTVTDTQYF. The V and J genes are TRBV14 and TRBJ2-3; D is ambiguous. Trimming removed 0 bases from V and 2 bases from J, with 9 bases in between. Germline CDR1 reads SGHDN; CDR2 reads FVKESK. The CDR3 is made up of 15 amino acids.

The V gene is TRBV6-5, the J gene TRBJ2-3; TRBD2 is a possible D gene (7 bases). V gave up 7 bases and J gave up 2 bases, with 10 bases separating them. Germline CDR1 is MNHEY and CDR2 is SVGAGI. The CDR3 covers 13 residues. CDR3: CASTGGHTDTQYF. The CDR3 DNA sequence: TGTGCCAGCACCGGGGGGCACACAGATACGCAGTATTTT.

The CDR3 protein is CASSLQWGAGETQYF. The CDR3 DNA reads TGCGCCAGCAGCCTTCAGTGGGGAGCGGGAGAGACCCAGTACTTC. The gene calls are TRBV4-1 and TRBJ2-5; perhaps TRBD2 as D (6 bases). With 4 bases removed from V and 4 bases from J, the gap between germline ends came to 16 bases. CDR1 and CDR2 (germline): MGHRA, YSYEKL. This CDR3 is built from 15 residues.

This chain joins TRBV19 and TRBJ1-6; D gene unclear. V lost 7 bases and J lost 6, with 10 bases in between. Germline V gene sequence: CDR1 LNHDA, CDR2 SQIVND (reference sequence). The length of the CDR3 is 13 residues. In nucleotides, the CDR3 is TGTGCCAGTATGACGGGCTTTAATTCACCCCTCCACTTT. It yields the protein CASMTGFNSPLHF. The variable domain in full, completed from reference TRBV19 and TRBJ1-6, reads DGGITQSPKYLFRKEGQNVTLSCEQNLNHDAMYWYRQDPGQGLRLIYYSQIVNDFQKGDIAEGYSVSREKKESFPLTVTSAQKNPTAFYLCASMTGFNSPLHFGNGTRLTVT.

This chain connects TRBV5-1 to TRBJ2-1, with 14 bases fitting TRBD2. This CDR3 has 19 residues. The trim removed 4 bases at V and 0 bases at J, leaving 9 bases unmatched. Germline loops: CDR1 SGHRS, CDR2 YFSETQ. This chain's CDR3 is CASSPGTSGGLSSYNEQFF. In DNA form, the CDR3 reads TGCGCCAGCAGCCCCGGGACTAGCGGGGGTCTCAGCTCCTACAATGAGCAGTTCTTC.

V is TRBV29-1 and J is TRBJ2-7; TRBD2 aligns across 8 bases. Germline-derived CDR1 and CDR2 are SQVTM and ANQGSEA. The CDR3 loop spans 14 amino acids. V trimming: 7 bases; J trimming: 0 bases; junction bases outside the gene matches: 8. This chain's CDR3 is CSASSGVSSYEQYF. DNA of the CDR3: TGCAGCGCCAGTAGCGGGGTTAGCTCCTACGAGCAGTACTTC.

The rearrangement links TRBV7-2 to TRBJ1-1; no reliable D call. The CDR3 is made up of 16 amino acids. The germline V and J ends were trimmed by 5 bases and 2 bases, with 18 bases remaining between them. Germline lookup yields CDR1 SGHTA and CDR2 FQGNSA. CDR3 amino acids: CASSPADVRANTEAFF. The CDR3 region has the DNA TGTGCCAGCAGCCCCGCGGACGTGCGGGCTAACACTGAAGCTTTCTTT.

The chain combines TRBV7-9 with TRBJ2-5, with 9 bases that match TRBD1. Germline CDR1 is SEHNR and CDR2 is FQNEAQ (reference sequence). Trimming at V came to 5 bases and at J to 4 bases, leaving 11 bases not matched to a gene. The length of the CDR3 is 16 residues. CDR3 sequence (DNA): TGTGCCAGCAGCCCTAGACAGGGGGTTGATTCAGAGACCCAGTACTTC. Protein product: CASSPRQGVDSETQYF.

The chain carries TRBV11-2 and TRBJ2-7; D is ambiguous. Per germline, CDR1 SGHAT and CDR2 FQNNGV. The CDR3 totals 13 residues. The V end lost 1 base, the J end lost 7 bases, and 11 bases lay between the germline ends. CDR3 sequence (DNA): TGTGCCAGCAGCTTAGGTTTTCGAGAGGAGCAGTACTTC. Encoded protein: CASSLGFREEQYF. Supplemented by reference TRBV11-2 and TRBJ2-7, the full variable domain reads EAGVAQSPRYKIIEKRQSVAFWCNPISGHATLYWYQQILGQGPKLLIQFQNNGVVDDSQLPKDRFSAERLKGVDSTLKIQPAKLEDSAVYLCASSLGFREEQYFGPGTRLTVT.

J is TRBJ2-5 and V is TRBV29-1; D call uncertain. The CDR3 extends over 14 amino acids. V was trimmed by 1 base and J by 3 bases, leaving 12 bases between them. The germline CDR1 and CDR2 sequences are SQVTM and ANQGSEA. As DNA, the CDR3 is TGCAGCGTTGAAGTGGTGGCAAGGGAAGAGACCCAGTACTTC. Residues: CSVEVVAREETQYF.

J is TRBJ1-4 and V is TRBV5-1; 7 bases agree with TRBD1. With V trimmed by 10 bases and J by 3 bases, 0 bases remained unmatched. The V gene's germline CDR1 is SGHRS and CDR2 YFSETQ. This CDR3 has 11 residues. The CDR3 DNA reads as TGCGCCCAGGGGGCTAATGAAAAACTGTTTTTT. Protein product: CAQGANEKLFF.

The chain links TRBV6-2 or TRBV6-3 to TRBJ1-1, with D unclear. CDR1 is MNHEY and CDR2 is SVGEGT in the germline V gene. The V end was cut by 6 bases, the J end by 1 base, with 9 bases between. The CDR3 totals 13 residues. The CDR3 is CASSHTTNTEAFF. The DNA for the CDR3 is TGTGCCAGCAGCCATACTACGAACACTGAAGCTTTCTTT.

The J gene is TRBJ2-3, the V gene TRBV19; D might be TRBD2 (5 bases). V gave up 7 bases and J gave up 6 bases, with 23 bases separating them. CDR1 LNHDA and CDR2 SQIVND come from the germline V gene (reference sequence). The CDR3 contains 16 residues. The CDR3 DNA is TGTGCCAGTACCCCCCGAGTTAGCGAGAGCTCCGATACGCAGTATTTT. Amino acids: CASTPRVSESSDTQYF.

V is TRBV7-9 and J is TRBJ2-1, with TRBD1 matching 7 bases. Trimming cost V 1 base and J 6 bases; bases outside gene matches: 3. From germline, CDR1 is SEHNR and CDR2 FQNEAQ (reference sequence). This CDR3 is built from 14 residues. The CDR3 loop is CASSLGDSSNEQFF. The CDR3 bases are TGTGCCAGCAGCTTAGGGGACAGTAGCAATGAGCAGTTCTTC.

The V and J genes are TRBV4-1 and TRBJ2-7; D uncertain. Per germline, CDR1 MGHRA and CDR2 YSYEKL. V shed 0 bases and J shed 2 bases, with 11 bases lying between them. CDR3 length: 15 amino acids. CDR3 DNA: TGCGCCAGCAGCCAAGATTCGTCAGCGACCTACGAGCAGTACTTC. As protein: CASSQDSSATYEQYF.

The CDR3 reads CASSPPSAVNTEAFF. The CDR3 DNA reads as TGTGCCAGCTCACCACCTTCGGCGGTGAACACTGAAGCTTTCTTT. The chain employs TRBV18 and TRBJ1-1; no clear D gene. The CDR3 has 15 residues. V was shortened by 0 bases and J by 0 bases, with 8 bases between the two germline ends. Germline V CDR1 and CDR2: KGHSH, LQKENI. Full variable domain (rest looked up from reference TRBV18 and TRBJ1-1): NAGVMQNPRHLVRRRGQEARLRCSPMKGHSHVYWYRQLPEEGLKFMVYLQKENIIDESGMPKERFSAEFPKEGPSILRIQQVVRGDSAAYFCASSPPSAVNTEAFFGQGTRLTVV.